This T cell receptor beta chain appears in the sequencing data of a study of blood T cell repertoires in COVID-19. Overall study context: Samples came from the United States, Italy and Spain, spanning acute and convalescent COVID-19.

Under the authors' procedure: Amplified reference gene primers provided the basis for estimating nucleated cell counts. Sequenced by immunoSEQ multiplex PCR; TCRdb stores in-frame clones only, minus some. That table supplies the V and J calls and clone size; D and trimming were determined from the DNA. The table lists about 440,000 clones, roughly nine tenths of them singletons. Germline CDR1 KGHDR, CDR2 SFDVKD. The ends lost 10 bases at V and 1 base at J; junction bases unmatched: 8. This CDR3 region has 15 residues. Participants were aged about 18 to 90 years from around 25 US areas. Assignment of participants to cohorts was predicated upon participant-reported clinical history. This clone came up once.

The clonotype comes from a young woman with acute COVID-19. The sequenced material came from PBMCs or T cells enriched from blood (not recorded which). V gene TRBV24-1 combines with J gene TRBJ2-1; 8 nucleotides match TRBD1. CDR3 protein: CATRGQGASYNEQFF. CDR3 nucleotides: TGTGCCACGCGCGGGCAGGGGGCTTCCTACAATGAGCAGTTCTTC.